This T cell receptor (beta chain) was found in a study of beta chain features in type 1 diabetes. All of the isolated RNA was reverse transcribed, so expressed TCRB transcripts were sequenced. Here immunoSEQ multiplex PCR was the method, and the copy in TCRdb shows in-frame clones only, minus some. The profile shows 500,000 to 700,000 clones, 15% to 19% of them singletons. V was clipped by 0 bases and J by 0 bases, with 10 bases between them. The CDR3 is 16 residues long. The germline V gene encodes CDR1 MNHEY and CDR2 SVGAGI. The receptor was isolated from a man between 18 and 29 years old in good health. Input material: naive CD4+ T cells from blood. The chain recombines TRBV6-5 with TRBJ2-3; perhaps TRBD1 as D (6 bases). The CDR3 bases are TGTGCCAGCAGTTACTCGAGGACAGCGAGCACAGATACGCAGTATTTT. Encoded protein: CASSYSRTASTDTQYF.